This TCR beta chain appears in the sequencing data of a study of T cells after yellow fever vaccination. Germline assignment: CDR1 MNHNS and CDR2 SASEGT. V lost 7 bases, J lost 5 bases, and 6 bases stayed unmatched. The CDR3 covers 13 residues. TCRdb recomputed calls from the 5' RACE reads with MiXCR, one row per CDR3 protein. Among 620,000 or so distinct CDR3 sequences listed, roughly a sixth were seen once. Study results and caveats: It was a weaker secondary response, yet one that peaked faster, at day 5 versus 15.

As concerns this clonotype: Antigen specificity is unknown.

This chain connects TRBV6-1 to TRBJ2-7; 9 nucleotides line up with TRBD1. This receptor was taken from a man aged 18 to 29 who received the YFV17D yellow fever vaccine. The sequencing here drew on PBMCs, taken about 5 days after the first yellow fever vaccination. As DNA, the CDR3 is TGTGCCAGCACCGGACAGGGGAGTAACGAGCAGTACTTC. As protein: CASTGQGSNEQYF.